This T cell receptor beta chain was recorded in a study of shared clonotypes between healthy human individuals. This CDR3 spans 15 amino acids. Per germline, CDR1 LGHNA and CDR2 YSLEER. Trimming cost V 4 bases and J 1 base, with 14 bases left between them. Points on this clone: The antigen remains undetermined.

Whole-study findings and limits: Sharing across four donors was highest in naive CD4 (approximately 5%) and lowest in memory CD8 (0.4%). The donor pool, a small one, limited the genetic and exposure-history diversity represented.

The authors loaded 200 ng DNA, tens of thousands of T cell genomes, into sorted-subset replicate PCRs. Some clones are missing from TCRdb's copy, which holds only in-frame ones; the method was immunoSEQ multiplex PCR. This sample has approximately 810,000 clones, with approximately 92% found just once. Terminally differentiated effector memory CD45RA+ cells were excluded from the naive CD8 cells, which were CD45RO-negative and positively selected for CCR7. The V gene is TRBV4-3, the J gene TRBJ2-7; D unclear. Sequencing was carried out using naive CD8+ T cells sorted from blood. The receptor was isolated from a man between 25 and 39 years old in good health. The CDR3 bases are TGCGCCAGCAGCCCAATCGGCGTTAGGTCCTACGAGCAGTACTTC. It encodes CASSPIGVRSYEQYF.